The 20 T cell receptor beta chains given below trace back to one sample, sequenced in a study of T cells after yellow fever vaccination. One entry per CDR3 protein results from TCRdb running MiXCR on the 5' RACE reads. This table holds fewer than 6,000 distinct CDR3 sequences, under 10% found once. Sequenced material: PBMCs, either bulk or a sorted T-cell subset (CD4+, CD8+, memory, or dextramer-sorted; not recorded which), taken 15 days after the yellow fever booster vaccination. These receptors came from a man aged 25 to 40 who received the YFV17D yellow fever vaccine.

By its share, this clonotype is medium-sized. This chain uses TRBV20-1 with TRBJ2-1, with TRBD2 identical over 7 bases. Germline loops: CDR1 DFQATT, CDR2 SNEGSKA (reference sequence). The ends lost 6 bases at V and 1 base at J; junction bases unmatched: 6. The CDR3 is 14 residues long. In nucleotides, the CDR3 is TGCAGTGCCCGCGGGCGGGGGTCCTACAATGAGCAGTTCTTC. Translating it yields CSARGRGSYNEQFF.

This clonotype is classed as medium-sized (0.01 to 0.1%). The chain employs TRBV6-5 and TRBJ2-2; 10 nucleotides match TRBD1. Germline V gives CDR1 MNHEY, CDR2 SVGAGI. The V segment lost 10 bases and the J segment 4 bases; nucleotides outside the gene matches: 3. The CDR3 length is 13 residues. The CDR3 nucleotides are TGTGCCACCAGACAGGGGGCCACCGGGGAGCTGTTTTTT. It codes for CATRQGATGELFF.

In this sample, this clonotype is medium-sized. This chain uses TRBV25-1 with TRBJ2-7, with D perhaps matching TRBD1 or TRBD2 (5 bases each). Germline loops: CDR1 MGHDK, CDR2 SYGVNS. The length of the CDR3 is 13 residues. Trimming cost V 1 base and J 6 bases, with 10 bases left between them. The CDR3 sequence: CASSEWLGGEQYF. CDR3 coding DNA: TGTGCCAGCAGTGAATGGCTTGGGGGCGAGCAGTACTTC.

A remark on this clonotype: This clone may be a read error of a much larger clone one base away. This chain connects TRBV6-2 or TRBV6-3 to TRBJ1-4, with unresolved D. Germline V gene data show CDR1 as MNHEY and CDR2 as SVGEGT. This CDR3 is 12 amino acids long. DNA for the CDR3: TGTTCCAGCAGTTCCAAACCCGCAAAACTGTTTTTT. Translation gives CSSSSKPAKLFF.

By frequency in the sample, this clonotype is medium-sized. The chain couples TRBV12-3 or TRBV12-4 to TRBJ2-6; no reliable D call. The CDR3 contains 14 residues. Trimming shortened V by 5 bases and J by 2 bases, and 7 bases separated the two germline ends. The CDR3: CASSPRAGANVLTF. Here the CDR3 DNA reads TGTGCCAGCAGTCCACGGGCTGGGGCCAACGTCCTGACTTTC.

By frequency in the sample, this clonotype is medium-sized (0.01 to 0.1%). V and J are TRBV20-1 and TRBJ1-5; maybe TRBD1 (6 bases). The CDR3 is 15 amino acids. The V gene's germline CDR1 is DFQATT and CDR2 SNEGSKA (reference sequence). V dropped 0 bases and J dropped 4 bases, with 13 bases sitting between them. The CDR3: CSARDIQGRNQPQHF. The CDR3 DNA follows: TGCAGTGCTAGAGATATACAGGGAAGGAATCAGCCCCAGCATTTT.

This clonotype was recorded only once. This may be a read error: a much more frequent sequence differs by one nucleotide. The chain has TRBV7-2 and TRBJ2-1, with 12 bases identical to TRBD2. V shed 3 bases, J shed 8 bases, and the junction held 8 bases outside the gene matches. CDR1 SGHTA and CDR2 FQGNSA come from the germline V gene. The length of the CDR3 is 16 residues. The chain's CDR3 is CASSFSGTSGYYEQFF. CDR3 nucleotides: TGTGCCAGCAGCTTTTCCGGGACTAGCGGGTACTATGAGCAGTTCTTC.

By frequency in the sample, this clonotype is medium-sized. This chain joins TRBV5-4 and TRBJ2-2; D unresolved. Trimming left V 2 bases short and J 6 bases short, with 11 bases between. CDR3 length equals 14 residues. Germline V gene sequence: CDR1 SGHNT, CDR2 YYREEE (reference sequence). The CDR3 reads CASSFGNTPGELFF. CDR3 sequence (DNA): TGTGCCAGCAGCTTTGGGAATACTCCCGGGGAGCTGTTTTTT.

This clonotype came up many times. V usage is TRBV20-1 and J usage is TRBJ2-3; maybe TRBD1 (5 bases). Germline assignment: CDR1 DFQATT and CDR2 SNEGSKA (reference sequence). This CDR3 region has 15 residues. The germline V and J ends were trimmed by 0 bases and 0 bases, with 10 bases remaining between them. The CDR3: CSARDDSRSTDTQYF. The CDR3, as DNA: TGCAGTGCTAGAGATGACAGCCGGAGCACAGATACGCAGTATTTT.

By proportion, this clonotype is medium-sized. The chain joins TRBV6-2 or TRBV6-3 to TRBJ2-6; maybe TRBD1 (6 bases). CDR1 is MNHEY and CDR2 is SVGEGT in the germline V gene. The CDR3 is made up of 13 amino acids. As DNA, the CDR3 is TGTGGCGTGGGGGCCTCTGGGGCCAACGTCCTGACTTTC. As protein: CGVGASGANVLTF.

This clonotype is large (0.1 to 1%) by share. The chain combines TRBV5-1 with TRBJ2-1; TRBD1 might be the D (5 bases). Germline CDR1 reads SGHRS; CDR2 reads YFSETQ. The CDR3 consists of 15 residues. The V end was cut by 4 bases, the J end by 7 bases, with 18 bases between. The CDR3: CASSLGAASLNEQFF. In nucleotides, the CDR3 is TGCGCCAGCAGCCTAGGGGCAGCCTCTCTGAATGAGCAGTTCTTC.

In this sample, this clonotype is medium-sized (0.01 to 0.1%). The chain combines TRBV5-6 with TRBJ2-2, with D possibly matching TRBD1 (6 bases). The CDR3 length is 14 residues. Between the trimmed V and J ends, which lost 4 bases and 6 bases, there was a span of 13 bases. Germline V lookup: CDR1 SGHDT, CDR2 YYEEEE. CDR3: CASSPTPGAGELFF. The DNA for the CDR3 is TGTGCCAGCAGCCCGACCCCAGGGGCCGGGGAGCTGTTTTTT.

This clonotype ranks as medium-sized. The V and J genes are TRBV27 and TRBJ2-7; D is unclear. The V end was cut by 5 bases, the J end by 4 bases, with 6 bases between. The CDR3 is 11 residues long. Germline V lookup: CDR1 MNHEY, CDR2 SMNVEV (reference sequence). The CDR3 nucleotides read TGTGCCAGCAGTACCGGGTACGAGCAGTACTTC. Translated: CASSTGYEQYF.

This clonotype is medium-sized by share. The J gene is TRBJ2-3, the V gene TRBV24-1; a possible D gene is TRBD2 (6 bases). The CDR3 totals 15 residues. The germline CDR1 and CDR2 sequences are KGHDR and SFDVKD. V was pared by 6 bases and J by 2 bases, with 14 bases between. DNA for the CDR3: TGTGCCACCAGTTCGTCCCGGGGGATCACAGATACGCAGTATTTT. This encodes CATSSSRGITDTQYF.

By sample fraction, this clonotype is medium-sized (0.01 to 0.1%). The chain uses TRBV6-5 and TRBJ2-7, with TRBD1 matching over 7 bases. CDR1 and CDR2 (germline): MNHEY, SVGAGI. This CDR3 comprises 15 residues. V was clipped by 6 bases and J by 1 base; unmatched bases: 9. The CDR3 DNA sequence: TGTGCCAGCAGACAACCAGGGGGAGAGTCCTACGAGCAGTACTTC. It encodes CASRQPGGESYEQYF.

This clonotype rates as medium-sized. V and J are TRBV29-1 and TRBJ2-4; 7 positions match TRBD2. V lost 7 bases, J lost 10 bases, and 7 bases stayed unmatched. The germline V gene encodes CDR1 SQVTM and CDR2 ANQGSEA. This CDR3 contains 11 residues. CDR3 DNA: TGCAGCGCCGCGCGGGGAGGGATTCAGTACTTC. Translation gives CSAARGGIQYF.

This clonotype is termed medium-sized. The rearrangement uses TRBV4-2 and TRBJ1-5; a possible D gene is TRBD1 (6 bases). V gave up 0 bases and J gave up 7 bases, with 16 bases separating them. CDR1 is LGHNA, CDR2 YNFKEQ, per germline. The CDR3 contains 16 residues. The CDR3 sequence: CASSQDLGGARQPQHF. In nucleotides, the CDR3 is TGTGCCAGCAGCCAAGATCTAGGGGGGGCGAGACAGCCCCAGCATTTT.

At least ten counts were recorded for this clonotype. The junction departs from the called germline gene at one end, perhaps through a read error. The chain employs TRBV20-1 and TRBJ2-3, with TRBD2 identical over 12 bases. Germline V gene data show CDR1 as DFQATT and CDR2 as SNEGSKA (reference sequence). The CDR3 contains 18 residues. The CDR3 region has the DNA TGCTGTGCTAGGGGAGGACTAGCGGGACCCCGATACACAGATACGCAGTATTTT. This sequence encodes CCARGGLAGPRYTDTQYF.

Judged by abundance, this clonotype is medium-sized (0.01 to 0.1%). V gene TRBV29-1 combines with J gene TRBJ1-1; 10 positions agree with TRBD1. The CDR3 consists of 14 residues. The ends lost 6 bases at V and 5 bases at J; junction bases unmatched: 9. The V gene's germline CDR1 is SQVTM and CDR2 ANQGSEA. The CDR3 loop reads CSVRGGQGMTEAFF. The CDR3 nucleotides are TGCAGCGTGCGCGGGGGACAGGGGATGACTGAAGCTTTCTTT.

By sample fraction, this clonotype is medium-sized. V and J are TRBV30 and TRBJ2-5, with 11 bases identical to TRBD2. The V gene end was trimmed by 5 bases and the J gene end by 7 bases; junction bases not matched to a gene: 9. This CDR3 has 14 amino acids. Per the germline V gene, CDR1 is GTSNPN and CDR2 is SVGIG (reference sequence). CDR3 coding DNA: TGTGCCTGGGTCGGGACTAGCGGTACCGGGACCCAGTACTTC. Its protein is CAWVGTSGTGTQYF.